The 14 T cell receptor beta chains below all came from one sample that was sequenced in a study of blood T cell repertoires in COVID-19. The protocol was immunoSEQ multiplex PCR, while the TCRdb copy is restricted to in-frame clones and leaves out a portion. The sample consists of some 290,000 clones, under 90% of them appearing once. Sequenced material: peripheral blood. These receptors were taken from a woman aged 55-70 years with active or convalescent COVID-19.

A single count supports this clone. The chain joins TRBV25-1 to TRBJ2-1; 10 bases line up with TRBD2. The trim removed 4 bases at V and 8 bases at J, leaving 5 bases unmatched. The CDR3 runs to 14 residues. Germline V gives CDR1 MGHDK, CDR2 SYGVNS. The CDR3: CASSGLAGVDEQFF. The CDR3 DNA is TGTGCCAGCAGTGGTCTAGCGGGGGTCGATGAGCAGTTCTTC.

The chain links TRBV18 to TRBJ1-2, with TRBD1 as a possible D gene (5 bases). CDR3 length equals 16 residues. Per germline, CDR1 KGHSH and CDR2 LQKENI. With 3 bases removed from V and 1 base from J, the gap between germline ends came to 15 bases. The CDR3 spells CASSPGSLRGNYGYTF. CDR3 nucleotides: TGTGCCAGCTCACCGGGATCCCTTAGGGGTAACTATGGCTACACCTTC.

The chain carries TRBV4-3 and TRBJ1-2; no clear D. There are 15 residues in the CDR3. CDR1 is LGHNA and CDR2 is YSLEER in the germline V gene. Trimming shortened V by 1 base and J by 3 bases, and 12 bases separated the two germline ends. The CDR3, as DNA: TGCGCCAGCAGCCAAGTTCCATACGGAGACTATGGCTACACCTTC. This gives the protein CASSQVPYGDYGYTF.

The chain has TRBV9 and TRBJ2-3, with TRBD2 matching over 12 bases. V dropped 0 bases and J dropped 0; count of bases not matched to a gene: 5. The CDR3 contains 18 residues. CDR1 SGDLS and CDR2 YYNGEE come from the germline V gene. CDR3 bases: TGTGCCAGCAGCGTAGGGCTAGCGGGGGGGTATAGCACAGATACGCAGTATTTT. Translated: CASSVGLAGGYSTDTQYF.

The chain uses TRBV5-5 and TRBJ1-5, with D possibly TRBD1 on 5 matching bases. This CDR3 is 15 amino acids long. Germline V gene lookup returns CDR1 SGHKS and CDR2 YYEKEE (reference sequence). Trimming took off 2 bases at V and 2 bases at J, with 11 bases between the two ends. The CDR3 region has the DNA TGTGCCAGCAGCTTTCAGGGAGGAGGCAATCAGCCCCAGCATTTT. Translation: CASSFQGGGNQPQHF.

This rearrangement joins TRBV12-3 or TRBV12-4 to TRBJ2-1; D is possibly TRBD1 (7 bases). The V end lost 6 bases, the J end lost 10 bases, and 16 bases lay between the germline ends. This CDR3 comprises 13 residues. The CDR3 DNA is TGTGCCAGCAGAGACTCGACAGGGAGGGAGCAGTTCTTC. This codes for CASRDSTGREQFF.

This clone showed up just once. CDR3 DNA sequence: TGTGCCAGCAGCTTGGGACAGGGTGATCCCGGGGAGCTGTTTTTT. This gives the protein CASSLGQGDPGELFF. The chain uses TRBV7-8 and TRBJ2-2; 9 bases align to TRBD1. The CDR3 is 15 residues long. The germline CDR1 and CDR2 sequences are SGHVS and FQNEAQ. The V gene end was trimmed by 3 bases and the J gene end by 6 bases; junction bases not matched to a gene: 5.

The chain links TRBV2 to TRBJ2-7; D might be TRBD2 (5 bases). Germline CDR1 SNHLY, CDR2 FYNNEI. The CDR3 is 13 residues long. Trimming cost V 5 bases and J 4 bases, with 12 bases left between them. The CDR3 loop reads CASSIILGYEQYF. The CDR3 DNA follows: TGTGCCAGCAGTATCATACTAGGATACGAGCAGTACTTC.

J is TRBJ2-1 and V is TRBV11-2, with D possibly being TRBD2 (5 bases). The length of the CDR3 is 12 residues. Per germline, CDR1 SGHAT and CDR2 FQNNGV. V lost 1 base and J 7 bases, leaving 5 bases between the germline ends. CDR3 region: CASSLVANEQFF. The DNA for the CDR3 is TGTGCCAGCAGCTTAGTAGCGAATGAGCAGTTCTTC.

The V and J genes are TRBV7-9 and TRBJ1-2; 9 bases fit TRBD1. CDR3 length equals 16 residues. Germline assignment: CDR1 SEHNR and CDR2 FQNEAQ (reference sequence). Losses at the gene ends were 5 bases for V and 2 bases for J; bases not matched to a gene: 9. The CDR3 DNA follows: TGTGCCAGCAGCGCCCAAACAGGGGGCGTCAACTATGGCTACACCTTC. Its protein is CASSAQTGGVNYGYTF.

The chain has TRBV10-1 and TRBJ1-1; D ambiguous. Looked up from germline, CDR1 is WNHNN and CDR2 is SYGVQD (reference sequence). This CDR3 has 13 residues. V was trimmed by 5 bases and J by 0 bases, leaving 7 bases between them. CDR3 region: CASSRQLNTEAFF. The CDR3 DNA reads TGCGCCAGCAGTCGACAATTGAACACTGAAGCTTTCTTT.

The rearrangement links TRBV10-3 to TRBJ1-3; D possibly corresponds to TRBD1 (6 bases). The CDR3 is 14 amino acids. V was clipped by 11 bases and J by 0 bases, with 14 bases between them. CDR1 and CDR2 from the germline V gene are ENHRY and SYGVKD. CDR3 in amino acids: CAARGSTSGNTIYF. In DNA form, the CDR3 reads TGTGCCGCCAGGGGTTCCACCTCTGGAAACACCATATATTTT.

The chain carries TRBV10-3 and TRBJ2-3; D is possibly TRBD1 (5 bases). The germline gives CDR1 ENHRY, CDR2 SYGVKD. The CDR3 spans 15 residues. Trimming removed 7 bases from V and 4 bases from J, with 18 bases in between. CDR3: CAIKLGRRDADTQYF. CDR3 bases: TGTGCCATCAAGCTGGGGCGCAGGGATGCAGATACGCAGTATTTT.

The V and J genes are TRBV14 and TRBJ2-2; D is possibly TRBD1 (5 bases). The germline V gene has CDR1 SGHDN and CDR2 FVKESK. V lost 0 bases to trimming and J lost 3 bases, with 8 bases between them. The CDR3 extends over 15 amino acids. The CDR3 DNA reads TGTGCCAGCAGCCAAGATGACAGATACACCGGGGAGCTGTTTTTT. Amino acid sequence: CASSQDDRYTGELFF.